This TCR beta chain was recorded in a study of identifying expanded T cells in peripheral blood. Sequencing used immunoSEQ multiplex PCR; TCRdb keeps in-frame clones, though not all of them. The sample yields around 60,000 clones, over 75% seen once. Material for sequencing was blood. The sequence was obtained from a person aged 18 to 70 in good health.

The CDR3 DNA reads TGTGCCAGCAGTTTAACTCGCGGCTACACCTTC. It yields the protein CASSLTRGYTF. The V and J genes are TRBV28 and TRBJ1-2; D remains ambiguous. The germline V and J ends were trimmed by 2 bases and 8 bases, with 6 bases remaining between them. Germline assignment: CDR1 MDHEN and CDR2 SYDVKM. CDR3 length: 11 amino acids.